This TCR beta chain is from a study of blood T cells in healthy people across ages. This clonotype showed up just a few times. Then a second PCR, running roughly 7 to 12 cycles, was carried out with a sample-barcoded 5' primer and a J-beta primer mix. Using its own MiXCR run on the 5' RACE reads, TCRdb lists one record per CDR3 protein. The data contain about 730,000 distinct CDR3 sequences, more than 40% of them seen just once; the ten biggest clones take up 20% to 25%. The CDR3 is 16 amino acids. Germline V lookup: CDR1 LGHDT, CDR2 YNNKEL (reference sequence). The ends were cut back, 4 bases at V and 0 bases at J, with 10 bases in the middle.

Sequencing input: blood. This clonotype was obtained from a woman between 55 and 75 years old in good health. The chain has TRBV3-1 and TRBJ1-6, with D possibly being TRBD1 (6 bases). CDR3 nucleotides: TGTGCCAGCAGCCGCGACAGGAGCTCCTATAATTCACCCCTCCACTTT. Protein sequence: CASSRDRSSYNSPLHF.